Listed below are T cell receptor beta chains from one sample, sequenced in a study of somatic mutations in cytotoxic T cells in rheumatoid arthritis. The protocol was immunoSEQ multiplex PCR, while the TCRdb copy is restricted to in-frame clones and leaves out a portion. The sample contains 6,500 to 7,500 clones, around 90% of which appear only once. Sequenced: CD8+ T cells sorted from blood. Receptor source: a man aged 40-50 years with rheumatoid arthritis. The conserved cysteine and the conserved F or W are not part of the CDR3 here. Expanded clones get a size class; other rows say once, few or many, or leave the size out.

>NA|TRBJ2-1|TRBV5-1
ASSPQGTSSYNEQF
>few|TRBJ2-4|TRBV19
ASALGDPGGNIQY
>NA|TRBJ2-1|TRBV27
ASSFGQGSREQF
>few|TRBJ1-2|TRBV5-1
ASSLDRAHNYGYT
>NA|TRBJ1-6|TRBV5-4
ASSLDSFDNSPLH
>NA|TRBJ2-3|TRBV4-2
ASSQGDSSAVDTQY
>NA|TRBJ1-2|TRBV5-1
ASSSGDRGDGYT
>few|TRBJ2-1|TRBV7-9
ASSLAGGYLENEQF
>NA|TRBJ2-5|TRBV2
ASSEERTGGAETQY
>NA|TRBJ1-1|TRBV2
ASATGQPEAF
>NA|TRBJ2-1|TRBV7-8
ASSTTGGVVYNEQF
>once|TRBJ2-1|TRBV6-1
ASSDGGRGLRDNEQF
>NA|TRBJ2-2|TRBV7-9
ASPEVGGATGELF
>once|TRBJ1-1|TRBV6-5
ASSYSATGSTEAF
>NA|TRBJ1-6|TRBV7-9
ASSLGFFDNSPLH
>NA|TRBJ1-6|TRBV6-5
ASSSSERQGNSPLH
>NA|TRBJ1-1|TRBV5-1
ASSLYRDLEAF
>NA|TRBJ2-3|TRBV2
ASRAGTSGGRTDTQY
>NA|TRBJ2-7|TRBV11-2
ASSLDRIGAHSYEQY
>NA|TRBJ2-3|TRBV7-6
ASSLGGERQDTQY
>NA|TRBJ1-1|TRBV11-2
ASSLADSTEAF
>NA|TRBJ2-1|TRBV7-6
ASSLLAESSYNEQF
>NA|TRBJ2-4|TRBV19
ASSIVTSGIQY
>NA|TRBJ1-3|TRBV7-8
ASSPRQGVIY
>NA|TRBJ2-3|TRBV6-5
ASSAAGGSTDTQY
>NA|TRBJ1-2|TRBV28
ASSYQYGYT
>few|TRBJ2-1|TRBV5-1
ASHFQGGEQF
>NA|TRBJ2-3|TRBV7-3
ASSFITRVTDTQY
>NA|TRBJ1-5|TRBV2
ASSETGANQPQH
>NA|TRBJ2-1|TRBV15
ATSRDWGGGDNEQF
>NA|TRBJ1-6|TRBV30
AWSVLAGGAGSPLH
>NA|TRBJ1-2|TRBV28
ASSTLTAPDYGYT
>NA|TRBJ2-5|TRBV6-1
ASSDGVGTGLFIALETQY
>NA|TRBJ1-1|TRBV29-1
SVAEDTEAF
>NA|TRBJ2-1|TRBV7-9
ASSLEVGGPDSEQF
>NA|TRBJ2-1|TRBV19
ASSIEVGVRYNEQF
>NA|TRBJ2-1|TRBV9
ASSFGVGANLYNEQF
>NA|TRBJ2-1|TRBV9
ASNPGRGDNEQF
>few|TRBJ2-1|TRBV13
ASSLERRNEQF
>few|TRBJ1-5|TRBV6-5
ASSPGGAHQPQH
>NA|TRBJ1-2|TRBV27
ASSVTVLGNGYT
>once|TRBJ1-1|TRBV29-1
SVDPGNTEAF
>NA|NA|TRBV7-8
ASSLGRVAYEQY
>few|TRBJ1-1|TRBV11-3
ASSQRQGATNTEAF
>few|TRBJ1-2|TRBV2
ASSEYVAYYGYT
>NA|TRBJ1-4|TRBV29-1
SVSGAGQSNEKLF
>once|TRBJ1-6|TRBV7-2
ASSLVFLSSYNSPLH
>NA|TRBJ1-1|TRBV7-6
ASSHSQGGISEAF
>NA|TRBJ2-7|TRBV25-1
ASSEGFGQTYEQY
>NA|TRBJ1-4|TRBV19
ASSISGGPGEKLF
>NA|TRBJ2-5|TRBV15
ATSRDRGGAETQY